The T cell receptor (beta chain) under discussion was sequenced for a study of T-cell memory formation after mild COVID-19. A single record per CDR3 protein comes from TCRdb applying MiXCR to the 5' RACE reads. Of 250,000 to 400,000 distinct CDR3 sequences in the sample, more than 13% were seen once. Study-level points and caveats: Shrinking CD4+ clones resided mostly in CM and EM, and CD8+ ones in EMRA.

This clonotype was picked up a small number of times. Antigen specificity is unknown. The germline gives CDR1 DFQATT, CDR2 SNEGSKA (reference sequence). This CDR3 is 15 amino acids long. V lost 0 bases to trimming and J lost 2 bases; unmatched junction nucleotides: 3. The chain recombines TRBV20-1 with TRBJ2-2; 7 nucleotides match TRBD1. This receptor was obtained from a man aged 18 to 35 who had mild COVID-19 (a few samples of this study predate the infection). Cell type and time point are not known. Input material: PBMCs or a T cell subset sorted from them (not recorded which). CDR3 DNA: TGCAGTGCTAGAGAGGGGACAGTTAACACCGGGGAGCTGTTTTTT. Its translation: CSAREGTVNTGELFF.